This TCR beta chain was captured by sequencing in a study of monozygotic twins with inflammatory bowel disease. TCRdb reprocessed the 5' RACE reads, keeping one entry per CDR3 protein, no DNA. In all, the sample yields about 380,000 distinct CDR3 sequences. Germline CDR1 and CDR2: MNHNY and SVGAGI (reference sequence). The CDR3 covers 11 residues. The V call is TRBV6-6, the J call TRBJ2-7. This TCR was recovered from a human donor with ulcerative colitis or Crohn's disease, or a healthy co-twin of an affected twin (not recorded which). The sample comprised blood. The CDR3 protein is CASSYSNEQYF.